This is a list of T cell receptor beta chains from one sample in a study of cytotoxic CD8 clonotypes in ibrutinib-treated CLL. Method: immunoSEQ multiplex PCR; TCRdb's copy keeps in-frame clones and lacks some. Of almost 250,000 clones in the sample, under 80% were seen once. The specimen was PBMCs, collected after 24 months of ibrutinib treatment. The receptor source for this set is a human donor with chronic lymphocytic leukemia. Each CDR3 is given without its conserved first and last residue. Fields, in order: J gene, V gene, D gene, CDR3 length, CDR3 protein. D genes are given only for firm matches.

TRBJ1-1 TRBV18 - 13 ASSSNRAENTEAF
TRBJ2-7 TRBV2 - 13 ASSETRPRVDEQY
TRBJ2-7 TRBV9 - 11 ASSVSGRHEQY
TRBJ2-1 TRBV19 - 10 ASSIEENEQF
TRBJ2-7 TRBV7-9 - 12 ASSSEGRRDEQY
TRBJ2-1 TRBV18 - 13 ASSPPWGRYHEQF
TRBJ2-5 TRBV7-2 - 10 ASTGRGETQY
TRBJ2-7 TRBV28 - 13 ASSSRTYPSYEQY
TRBJ2-3 TRBV27 - 14 ASSTGRGLSKDTQY
TRBJ2-5 TRBV18 - 12 ASSPREGGETQY
TRBJ2-2 TRBV6-5 - 11 ASSYGGDGELF
TRBJ2-1 TRBV29-1 TRBD2 13 SVDPLLAEYNEQF
TRBJ2-7 TRBV7-2 TRBD2 15 ASSLELAGRRVYEQY
TRBJ2-7 TRBV5-8 - 11 ASSPGNSYEQY
TRBJ2-2 TRBV4-3 - 14 ASSQANTGITGELF
TRBJ2-4 TRBV5-1 - 14 ASSLDFRGETDIQY
TRBJ1-1 TRBV28 TRBD1 13 ASSLYTGEGTEAF
TRBJ2-3 TRBV19 TRBD2 14 ASSQTSGRIRDTQY
TRBJ2-6 TRBV5-8 - 16 ASSPEHGRSSGANVLT
TRBJ2-7 TRBV7-3 TRBD1 13 ASSLGTGDTYEQY
TRBJ1-1 TRBV5-4 TRBD1 13 ASSWTGVVNTEAF
TRBJ1-4 TRBV15 - 13 ATSREDGPNEKLF
TRBJ2-7 TRBV29-1 - 9 SVVEYPEQY
TRBJ1-4 TRBV7-9 TRBD1 12 ASSSGQGGEKLF
TRBJ2-1 TRBV2 TRBD2 14 ASSQTSGRASDEQF
TRBJ1-2 TRBV27 TRBD1 13 ASSLMTGNNYGYT
TRBJ1-5 TRBV28 - 14 ASSSSWYRSNQPQH
TRBJ2-7 TRBV30 - 10 AWSAPQLEQY
TRBJ2-2 TRBV28 - 11 ASTQGRAGELF
TRBJ2-6 TRBV19 - 14 ASSTRAPSGANVLT
TRBJ2-5 TRBV6-5 - 12 ASRLLGGGETQY
TRBJ2-1 TRBV4-2 - 13 ASSPLAATYNEQF
TRBJ2-3 TRBV18 - 14 ASSPLGTGSRDTQY
TRBJ2-5 TRBV10-3 - 13 AISEGVSGQETQY
TRBJ2-3 TRBV29-1 - 10 SAIDDTDTQY
TRBJ1-5 TRBV28 - 13 ASSLVTGPGQPQH
TRBJ2-7 TRBV15 TRBD2 13 ATSRGSQGGNEQY
TRBJ1-3 TRBV28 - 8 ASQRNTIY
TRBJ2-1 TRBV7-6 TRBD2 14 ASSPSGTSGYNEQF
TRBJ2-1 TRBV6-6 TRBD2 10 ASTSTSWLQF
TRBJ2-3 TRBV9 - 10 ASSVGGDTQY
TRBJ2-5 TRBV9 - 12 ASSFLAEVETQY
TRBJ2-1 TRBV7-7 - 12 ASSLAESYNEQF
TRBJ2-3 TRBV30 TRBD2 13 AWSNGLAGTDTQY